The 6 T cell receptor beta chains below come from one sample, sequenced in a study of memory CD4+ T cells and cytomegalovirus serostatus (dated by TCRdb to between 2018 and 2021). The library was generated by the immunoSEQ multiplex PCR assay. The table comes from immuneACCESS by way of TCRdb, which keeps in-frame sequences with V and J called. Part of the clones is missing from these tables; in studies checked, under half for an unresolved V gene and the rest for unknown reasons. Within this sample are approximately 52,000 clones, with roughly 80% of them counted one time only. Together, the top ten hold 0.77% of the sample. A FACSAria II was used to sort memory CD4+ T cells, defined as single viable CD3+CD4+CD8-CD45RO+ cells. The sequenced material came from memory CD4+ T cells from blood. These TCRs come from an adult in good health and CMV-seronegative.

The V call is TRBV29-1, the J call TRBJ2-5; D ambiguous. This CDR3 spans 8 amino acids. Trimming stripped 3 bases from V and 8 bases from J, with 1 base between. The germline CDR1 and CDR2 sequences are SQVTM and ANQGSEA. The CDR3 sequence: CSVDTQYF. CDR3 nucleotide sequence: TGCAGCGTTGATACCCAGTACTTC.

The chain couples TRBV19 to TRBJ2-2, with D unclear. Germline V CDR1 and CDR2: LNHDA, SQIVND (reference sequence). The CDR3 covers 15 residues. The V end was cut by 3 bases, the J end by 1 base, with 9 bases between. The CDR3, as DNA: TGTGCCAGTAGTATTTCTCGGAAGAACACCGGGGAGCTGTTTTTT. Amino acids: CASSISRKNTGELFF.

This clone was detected once. The V call is TRBV21-1, the J call TRBJ2-3; the table's D call TRBD2 went unverified against the DNA. TRBV21-1 is given as a pseudogene. The CDR3 extends over 18 amino acids. The CDR3 DNA is TGTGCCAGCAGCCCGGGGGCTAGCGGGGGCATATACACAGATACGCAGTATTTT. Translated: CASSPGASGGIYTDTQYF.

The rearrangement links TRBV21-1 to TRBJ2-3; the DNA was not used to check the table's D call, TRBD2. TRBV21-1 is a known pseudogene. This CDR3 comprises 16 residues. Here the CDR3 reads CASRRIGGLGTDTQYF. CDR3 in DNA: TGTGCCAGTCGACGCATTGGTGGACTGGGGACAGATACGCAGTATTTT.

The chain couples TRBV6-5 to TRBJ1-5; no definite D call. The CDR3 is 11 amino acids. The V end lost 5 bases, the J end lost 6 bases, and 5 bases lay between the germline ends. CDR1 is MNHEY, CDR2 SVGAGI, per germline. In DNA, the CDR3 is TGTGCCAGCAGTCCTGGTCAGCCCCAGCATTTT. The encoded protein is CASSPGQPQHF.

This rearrangement joins TRBV2 to TRBJ1-1; D is unclear. The CDR3 loop spans 13 amino acids. Per the germline V gene, CDR1 is SNHLY and CDR2 is FYNNEI. V lost 2 bases and J 3 bases, leaving 7 bases between the germline ends. The DNA of the CDR3 is TGTGCCAGCAGTGAATCGGAGTACACTGAAGCTTTCTTT. Translating gives CASSESEYTEAFF.